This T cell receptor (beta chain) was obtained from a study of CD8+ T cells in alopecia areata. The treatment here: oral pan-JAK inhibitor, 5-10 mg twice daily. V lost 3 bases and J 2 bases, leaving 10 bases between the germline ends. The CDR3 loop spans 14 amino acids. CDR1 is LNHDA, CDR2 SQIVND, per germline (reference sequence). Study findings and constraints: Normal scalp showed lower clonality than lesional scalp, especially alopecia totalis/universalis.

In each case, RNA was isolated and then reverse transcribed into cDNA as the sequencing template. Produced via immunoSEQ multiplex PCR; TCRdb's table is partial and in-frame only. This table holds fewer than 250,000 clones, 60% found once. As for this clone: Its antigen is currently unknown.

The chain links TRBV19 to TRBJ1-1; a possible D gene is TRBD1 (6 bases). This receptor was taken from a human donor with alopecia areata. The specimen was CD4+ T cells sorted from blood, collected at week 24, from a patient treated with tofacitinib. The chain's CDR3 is CASSMGHLNTEAFF. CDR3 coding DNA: TGTGCCAGTAGTATGGGACACTTAAACACTGAAGCTTTCTTT.